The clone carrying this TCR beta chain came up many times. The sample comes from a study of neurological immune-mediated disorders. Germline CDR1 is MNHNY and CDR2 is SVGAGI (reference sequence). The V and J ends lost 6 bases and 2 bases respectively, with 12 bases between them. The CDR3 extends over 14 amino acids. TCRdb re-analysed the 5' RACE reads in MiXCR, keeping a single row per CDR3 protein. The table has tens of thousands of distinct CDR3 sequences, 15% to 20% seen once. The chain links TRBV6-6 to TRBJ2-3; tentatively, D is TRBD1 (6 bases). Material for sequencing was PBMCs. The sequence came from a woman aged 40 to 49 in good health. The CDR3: CASRQGLSTDTQYF. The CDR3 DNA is TGTGCCAGCAGACAGGGCCTGTCCACAGATACGCAGTATTTT.